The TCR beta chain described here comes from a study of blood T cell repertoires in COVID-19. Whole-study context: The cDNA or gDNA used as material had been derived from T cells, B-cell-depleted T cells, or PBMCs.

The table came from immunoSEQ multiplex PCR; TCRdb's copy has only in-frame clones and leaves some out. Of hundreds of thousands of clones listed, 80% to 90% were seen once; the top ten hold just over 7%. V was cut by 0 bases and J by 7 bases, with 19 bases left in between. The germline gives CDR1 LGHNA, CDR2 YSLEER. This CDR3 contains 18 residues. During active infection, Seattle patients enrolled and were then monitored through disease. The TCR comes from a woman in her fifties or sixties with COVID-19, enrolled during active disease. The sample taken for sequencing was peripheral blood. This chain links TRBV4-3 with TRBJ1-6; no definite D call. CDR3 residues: CASSQEGRGNTKNSPLHF. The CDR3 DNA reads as TGCGCCAGCAGCCAAGAAGGACGGGGAAATACAAAGAATTCACCCCTCCACTTT.